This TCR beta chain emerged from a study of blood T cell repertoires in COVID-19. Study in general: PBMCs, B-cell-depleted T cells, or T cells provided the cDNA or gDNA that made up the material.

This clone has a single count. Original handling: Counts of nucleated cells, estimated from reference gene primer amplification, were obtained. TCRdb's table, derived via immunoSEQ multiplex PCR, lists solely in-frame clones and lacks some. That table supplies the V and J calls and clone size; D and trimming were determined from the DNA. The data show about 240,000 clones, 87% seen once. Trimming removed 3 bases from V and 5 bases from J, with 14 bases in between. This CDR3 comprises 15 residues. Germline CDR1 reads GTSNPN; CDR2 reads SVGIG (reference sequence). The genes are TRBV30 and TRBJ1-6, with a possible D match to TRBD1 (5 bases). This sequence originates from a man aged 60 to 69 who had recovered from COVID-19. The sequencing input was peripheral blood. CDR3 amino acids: CAWRNPSGDNSPLHF. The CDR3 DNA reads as TGTGCCTGGAGGAACCCCTCGGGGGATAATTCACCCCTCCACTTT.